This entry describes one TCR beta chain. Its antigen is currently unknown. Method: immunoSEQ multiplex PCR; TCRdb's copy keeps in-frame clones and lacks some. This repertoire shows tens of thousands of clones, approximately 80% found once; its top ten account for over 9.5%. Researchers isolated CD4+ T cells once approximately eleven days of culture had elapsed. SARS-CoV-2 infected the person between March and December 2020, as confirmed by PCR. This specimen comes from a study of vaccination effects on CD4 cells after COVID-19. Study background: Under the ViraFEST assay, PBMC were stimulated with viral peptide pools so that antigen-specific CD4+ T cells expanded. Sequencing was performed afterwards.

The CDR3 consists of 15 residues. V shed 3 bases, J shed 4 bases, and the junction held 7 bases outside the gene matches. Per the germline V gene, CDR1 is LGHDT and CDR2 is YNNKEL (reference sequence). The clonotype comes from a human donor who had a prior SARS-CoV-2 infection. V gene TRBV3-1 (or the pseudogene TRBV3-2) combines with J gene TRBJ1-2; 8 bases agree with TRBD1. This specimen consisted of CD4+ T cells from PBMCs cultured without peptide, obtained before COVID-19 vaccination. This CDR3 reads CASSHSAGGVYGYTF. The CDR3 coding sequence is TGTGCCAGCAGCCATAGTGCAGGGGGCGTCTATGGCTACACCTTC.